There are a few counts of the clone carrying this TCR beta chain. Its target is unknown. This entry belongs to a study of cytomegalovirus exposure and HLA in healthy donors. Study-level results: In a later analysis, TCR beta V- and J-gene trimming showed a link to a missense DCLRE1C variant.

Primers for the PCR totalled 60 Vbeta and 13 Jbeta. The method was immunoSEQ multiplex PCR; TCRdb's version includes in-frame clones alone and lacks a portion of them. Of under 150,000 clones in the sample, roughly four fifths were seen once. This receptor was identified in a woman in her forties or fifties in good health and CMV-seropositive. Sequencing input: PBMCs.

Written as DNA, the CDR3 is TGTGCCAGCAGTGACGAGGGAAAACTGTTTTTT. Translated, it gives CASSDEGKLFF. The V gene is TRBV2, the J gene TRBJ1-4; the D is unclear. CDR1 is SNHLY and CDR2 is FYNNEI in the germline V gene. CDR3 length: 11 residues. The V end lost 3 bases, the J end lost 10 bases, and 6 bases lay between the germline ends.